Sequencing of this T cell receptor (beta chain) was carried out in a study of T cell repertoires in cytomegalovirus infection. Background on the study: Public TCR beta signatures provided an indication of both CMV infection and a matching HLA type.

General study findings and limits: Totalled public TCR beta family frequency picked out people who carried CMV plus the relevant HLA. HLA-C-restricted CMV-specific TCR beta clonotypes prevailed in the ex vivo response.

From germline, CDR1 is SGHVS and CDR2 FNYEAQ. The CDR3 has 14 amino acids. V was shortened by 1 base and J by 7 bases, with 11 bases between the two germline ends. This clonotype was detected ten times or more. Its antigen is unknown. A single record per CDR3 protein comes from TCRdb applying MiXCR to the reads. Of roughly 280,000 distinct CDR3 sequences in the sample, roughly 15% were seen once. This sequence originates from a human donor in good health (CMV status not recorded). Some clones in this sample may be carry-over from other donors' samples. Sequenced: PBMCs. This chain links TRBV7-6 with TRBJ2-1, with D unclear. CDR3 loop: CASSLVSGLNEQFF. The CDR3 nucleotides read TGTGCCAGCAGCTTAGTATCAGGTTTAAATGAGCAGTTCTTC.